The subject of this entry is one T cell receptor (beta chain). Per the original data handling: Amplification of reference gene primers provided the estimated nucleated cell counts. TCRdb keeps only in-frame clones here, not all; method: immunoSEQ multiplex PCR. V, J and clone size derive from that table, while D and trimming were established from the DNA sequence. The sample has approximately 380,000 clones, about 88% seen once. These data originate in a study of blood T cell repertoires in COVID-19. Cohort 3 donors were reported recovered after two negative PCRs, clearance, or symptom resolution. V gave up 6 bases and J gave up 6 bases, with 11 bases separating them. The CDR3 is 13 amino acids.

The TCR comes from a woman younger than 30 who had recovered from COVID-19. The chain couples TRBV12-3 or TRBV12-4 to TRBJ1-4; TRBD1 might be the D (5 bases). Sequencing was done on a sample of PBMCs or T cells enriched from blood (not recorded which). The CDR3 is CASSQGLDEKLFF. The CDR3 DNA sequence: TGTGCCAGCAGCCAGGGTTTGGATGAAAAACTGTTTTTT.